A single sample gave rise to the 20 T cell receptor beta chains below, sequenced in a study of OX40 agonist ivuxolimab in advanced cancers. Assay used: immunoSEQ multiplex PCR; TCRdb lists only in-frame clones, some missing. The profile shows roughly 48,000 clones, approximately 87% of them singletons. This sample comprised CD4+ or CD8+ T cells sorted from blood, obtained in a trial of the OX40 agonist ivuxolimab. The receptors stem from an adult with an advanced solid tumor such as melanoma, head and neck, liver or kidney cancer.

V is TRBV6-1 and J is TRBJ2-7, with 8 bases identical to TRBD2. CDR1 and CDR2 from the germline V gene are MNHNS and SASEGT. V dropped 6 bases and J dropped 6; count of bases not matched to a gene: 10. This CDR3 spans 14 amino acids. The DNA of the CDR3 is TGTGCCAGCAGCGCAGGCGGGGGGTGGCCCGAGCAGTACTTC. The encoded protein is CASSAGGGWPEQYF.

This chain links TRBV7-3 with TRBJ1-6; D call uncertain. Trimming left V 2 bases short and J 10 bases short, with 15 bases between. Germline V gene sequence: CDR1 SGHTA, CDR2 FQGTGA. The CDR3 length is 15 residues. The CDR3, as DNA: TGTGCCAGCAGCTTAGGGATCACGGAACAATCACCCCTCCACTTT. This translates into CASSLGITEQSPLHF.

J is TRBJ1-6 and V is TRBV11-3; D remains ambiguous. This CDR3 has 15 residues. With 1 base removed from V and 6 bases from J, the gap between germline ends came to 10 bases. Germline V lookup: CDR1 SGHNT, CDR2 YENEEA. The CDR3 DNA sequence: TGTGCCAGCAGCTTAGTGTTGCCTTTTAATTCACCCCTCCACTTT. Encoded protein: CASSLVLPFNSPLHF.

The CDR3 here is CASRTGIPDTQYF. CDR3 nucleotides: TGTGCCAGCCGGACAGGGATCCCAGATACGCAGTATTTT. The V gene is TRBV6-1, the J gene TRBJ2-3, with 8 bases matching TRBD1. Germline V lookup: CDR1 MNHNS, CDR2 SASEGT. The CDR3 has 13 residues. V lost 8 bases, J lost 4 bases, and 5 bases stayed unmatched.

This chain connects TRBV7-2 to TRBJ1-1; a weak D match, TRBD1 (6 bases). This CDR3 is built from 15 residues. Germline loops: CDR1 SGHTA, CDR2 FQGNSA. With 1 base removed from V and 5 bases from J, the gap between germline ends came to 14 bases. The CDR3 sequence: CASSLESRGGTEAFF. Written as DNA, the CDR3 is TGTGCCAGCAGCTTAGAGTCCAGGGGAGGGACTGAAGCTTTCTTT.

The chain links TRBV27 to TRBJ2-7; D is uncertain. The CDR3 length is 13 residues. CDR1 and CDR2 (germline): MNHEY, SMNVEV (reference sequence). V was pared by 6 bases and J by 0 bases, with 9 bases between. The CDR3 loop reads CASRGMGSYEQYF. The CDR3 nucleotides read TGTGCCAGCAGGGGGATGGGCTCCTACGAGCAGTACTTC.

The chain employs TRBV5-1 and TRBJ2-5; no definite D call. Germline loops: CDR1 SGHRS, CDR2 YFSETQ. The CDR3 covers 15 residues. Between the trimmed V and J ends, which lost 0 bases and 4 bases, there was a span of 13 bases. Written as DNA, the CDR3 is TGCGCCAGCAGCTTGGCCTCGGTGGCTGGAGAGACCCAGTACTTC. It translates to CASSLASVAGETQYF.

The chain links TRBV5-1 to TRBJ2-3; 7 positions agree with TRBD1. Germline CDR1 and CDR2: SGHRS and YFSETQ. The CDR3 runs to 16 residues. Trimming cost V 3 bases and J 0 bases; bases outside gene matches: 7. The CDR3: CASSWGRGPSTDTQYF. For the CDR3, the DNA is TGCGCCAGCAGCTGGGGTAGGGGGCCAAGCACAGATACGCAGTATTTT.

The rearrangement uses TRBV19 and TRBJ2-7; possibly TRBD2 for D (6 bases). Germline-derived CDR1 and CDR2 are LNHDA and SQIVND (reference sequence). V was pared by 3 bases and J by 9 bases, with 15 bases between. CDR3 length: 13 amino acids. DNA of the CDR3: TGTGCCAGTAGTATTTCCGGGGGAGACGGGCAGTACTTC. This translates into CASSISGGDGQYF.

The CDR3: CASSLPRQGRSETQYF. The CDR3 nucleotides are TGTGCCAGCAGCTTACCACGACAGGGGAGGTCAGAGACCCAGTACTTC. This rearrangement joins TRBV7-9 to TRBJ2-5; 8 nucleotides align to TRBD1. The CDR3 contains 16 residues. Germline V CDR1 and CDR2: SEHNR, FQNEAQ (reference sequence). The junction had 9 bases not matched to a gene; V was cut back by 2 bases and J by 4 bases.

This clone showed up just once. The chain links TRBV10-1 to TRBJ2-7, with D perhaps TRBD1 or TRBD2 (5 bases each). With 5 bases removed from V and 5 bases from J, the gap between germline ends came to 13 bases. Germline CDR1 reads WNHNN; CDR2 reads SYGVQD (reference sequence). The CDR3 totals 13 residues. The CDR3 reads CASSSPSGHEQYF. The DNA of the CDR3 is TGCGCCAGCAGTTCCCCGTCGGGGCACGAGCAGTACTTC.

A remark on this clone: The germline gene is not matched at one end of the junction; a read error may be the cause. The chain recombines TRBV27 with TRBJ1-2; 7 nucleotides agree with TRBD1. The CDR3 length is 13 residues. CDR1 and CDR2 from the germline V gene are MNHEY and SMNVEV (reference sequence). DNA of the CDR3: TGTGCCAGCAGTTCCACAGGGGAGCTGACGCCTTACTTC. This codes for CASSSTGELTPYF.

V is TRBV5-1 and J is TRBJ1-2; no firm D call. Trimming shortened V by 4 bases and J by 4 bases, and 11 bases separated the two germline ends. This CDR3 has 13 amino acids. CDR1 and CDR2 from the germline V gene are SGHRS and YFSETQ. CDR3 amino acids: CASSGEGSYGYTF. CDR3 sequence (DNA): TGCGCCAGCAGCGGAGAAGGTAGCTATGGCTACACCTTC.

The CDR3 DNA sequence: TGTGCCAGCAGTGAACGGCGGGGGTTAAGGAATGAGCAGTTCTTC. Its protein is CASSERRGLRNEQFF. The chain links TRBV6-1 to TRBJ2-1, with 7 nucleotides matching TRBD2. The CDR3 is 15 residues long. V gave up 2 bases and J gave up 7 bases; unmatched junction bases: 8. Germline V CDR1 and CDR2: MNHNS, SASEGT.

The rearrangement uses TRBV19 and TRBJ2-6; 13 bases agree with TRBD2. V was pared by 9 bases and J by 4 bases, with 6 bases of the junction left unmatched. Germline assignment: CDR1 LNHDA and CDR2 SQIVND (reference sequence). The CDR3 length is 16 residues. For the CDR3, the DNA is TGTGCCAGCCGGACTAGCGGGGGATCGGGGGCCAACGTCCTGACTTTC. The encoded protein is CASRTSGGSGANVLTF.

This rearrangement joins TRBV27 to TRBJ2-5; 8 bases align to TRBD1. V shed 3 bases, J shed 7 bases, and the junction held 10 bases outside the gene matches. There are 15 residues in the CDR3. Looked up from germline, CDR1 is MNHEY and CDR2 is SMNVEV (reference sequence). The CDR3 region has the DNA TGTGCCAGCAGTTTTGACAGGGGCCTGATGGGGACCCAGTACTTC. Protein sequence: CASSFDRGLMGTQYF.

The V call is TRBV4-1, the J call TRBJ1-5; D gene uncertain. This CDR3 has 15 residues. Germline lookup yields CDR1 MGHRA and CDR2 YSYEKL. V was trimmed by 2 bases and J by 8 bases, leaving 16 bases between them. The CDR3: CASSQIPFPVEPQHF. The CDR3 DNA sequence: TGCGCCAGCAGCCAAATACCCTTCCCAGTAGAGCCCCAGCATTTT.

This chain joins TRBV5-5 and TRBJ2-2; TRBD2 aligns across 7 bases. Unmatched junction bases numbered 7, after V lost 1 base and J lost 7 bases. The CDR3 is 15 residues long. Germline V gives CDR1 SGHKS, CDR2 YYEKEE (reference sequence). Written as DNA, the CDR3 is TGTGCCAGCAGCTTGATTTCCGGGGGGAACGGGGAGCTGTTTTTT. It codes for CASSLISGGNGELFF. Full variable domain (missing parts from reference TRBV5-5 and TRBJ2-2): DAGVTQSPTHLIKTRGQQVTLRCSPISGHKSVSWYQQVLGQGPQFIFQYYEKEERGRGNFPDRFSARQFPNYSSELNVNALLLGDSALYLCASSLISGGNGELFFGEGSRLTVL.

The V gene is TRBV18, the J gene TRBJ1-1; no clear D. Germline V lookup: CDR1 KGHSH, CDR2 LQKENI. V was clipped by 3 bases and J by 5 bases, with 19 bases between them. The CDR3 covers 16 residues. The CDR3 coding sequence is TGTGCCAGCTCACCCGGAATGGACCAAATTTATACTGAAGCTTTCTTT. Residues: CASSPGMDQIYTEAFF.

The V and J genes are TRBV18 and TRBJ2-7; D uncertain. Germline CDR1 is KGHSH and CDR2 is LQKENI. V was shortened by 3 bases and J by 2 bases, with 11 bases between the two germline ends. The CDR3 has 14 residues. The CDR3 sequence is CASSPPSRAYEQYF. DNA for the CDR3: TGTGCCAGCTCACCTCCTTCCCGGGCCTACGAGCAGTACTTC.